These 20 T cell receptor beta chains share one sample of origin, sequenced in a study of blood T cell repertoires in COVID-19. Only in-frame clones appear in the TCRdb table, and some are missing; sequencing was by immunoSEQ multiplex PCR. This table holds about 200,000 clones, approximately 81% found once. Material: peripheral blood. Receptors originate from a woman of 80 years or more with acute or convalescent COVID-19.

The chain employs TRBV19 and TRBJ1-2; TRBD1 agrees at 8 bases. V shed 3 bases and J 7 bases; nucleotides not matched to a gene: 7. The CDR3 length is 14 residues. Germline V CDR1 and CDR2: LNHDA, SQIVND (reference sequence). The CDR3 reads CASSMPGQGVGYTF. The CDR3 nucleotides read TGTGCCAGTAGTATGCCCGGACAGGGAGTTGGCTACACCTTC. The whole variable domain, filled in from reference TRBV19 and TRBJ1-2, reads DGGITQSPKYLFRKEGQNVTLSCEQNLNHDAMYWYRQDPGQGLRLIYYSQIVNDFQKGDIAEGYSVSREKKESFPLTVTSAQKNPTAFYLCASSMPGQGVGYTFGSGTRLTVV.

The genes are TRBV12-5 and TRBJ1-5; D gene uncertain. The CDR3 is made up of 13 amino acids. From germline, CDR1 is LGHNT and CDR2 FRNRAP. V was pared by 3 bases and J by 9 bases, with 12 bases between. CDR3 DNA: TGTGCTAGTGGTTTTGGAGACCGGGGGCCCCAGCATTTT. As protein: CASGFGDRGPQHF.

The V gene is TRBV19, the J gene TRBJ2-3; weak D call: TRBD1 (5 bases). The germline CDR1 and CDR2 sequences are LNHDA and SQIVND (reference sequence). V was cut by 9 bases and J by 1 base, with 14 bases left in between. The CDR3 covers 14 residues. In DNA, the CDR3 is TGTGCCAGCCAATCAGGGTACGGCACAGATACGCAGTATTTT. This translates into CASQSGYGTDTQYF.

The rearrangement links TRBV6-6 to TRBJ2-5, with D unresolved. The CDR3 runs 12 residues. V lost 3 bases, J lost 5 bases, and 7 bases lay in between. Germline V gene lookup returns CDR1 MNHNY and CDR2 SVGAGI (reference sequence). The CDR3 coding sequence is TGTGCCAGCAGTTATCGGGTTGAGACCCAGTACTTC. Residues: CASSYRVETQYF.

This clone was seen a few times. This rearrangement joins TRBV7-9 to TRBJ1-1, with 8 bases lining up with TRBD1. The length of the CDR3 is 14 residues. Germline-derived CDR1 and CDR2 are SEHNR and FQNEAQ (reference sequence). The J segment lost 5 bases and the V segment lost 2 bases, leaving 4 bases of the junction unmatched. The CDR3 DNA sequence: TGTGCCAGCAGCTTAATACAGGGGGAAACTGAAGCTTTCTTT. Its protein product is CASSLIQGETEAFF.

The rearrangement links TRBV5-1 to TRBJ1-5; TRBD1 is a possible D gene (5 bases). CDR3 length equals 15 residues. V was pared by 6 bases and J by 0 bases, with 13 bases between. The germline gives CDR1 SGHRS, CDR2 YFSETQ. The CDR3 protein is CASKEGPNSNQPQHF. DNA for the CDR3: TGCGCCAGCAAGGAGGGACCAAATAGCAATCAGCCCCAGCATTTT.

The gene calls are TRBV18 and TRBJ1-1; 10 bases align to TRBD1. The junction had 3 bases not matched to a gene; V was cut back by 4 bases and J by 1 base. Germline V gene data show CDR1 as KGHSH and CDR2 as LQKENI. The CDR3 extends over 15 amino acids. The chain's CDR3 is CASSLGTGANTEAFF. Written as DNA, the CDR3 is TGTGCCAGCTCACTAGGGACAGGGGCGAACACTGAAGCTTTCTTT.

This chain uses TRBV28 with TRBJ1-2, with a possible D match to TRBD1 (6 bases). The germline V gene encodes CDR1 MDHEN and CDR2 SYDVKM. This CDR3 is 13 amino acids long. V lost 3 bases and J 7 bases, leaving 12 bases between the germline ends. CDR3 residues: CASSFDRFTGYTF. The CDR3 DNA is TGTGCCAGCAGTTTCGACAGGTTCACTGGCTACACCTTC.

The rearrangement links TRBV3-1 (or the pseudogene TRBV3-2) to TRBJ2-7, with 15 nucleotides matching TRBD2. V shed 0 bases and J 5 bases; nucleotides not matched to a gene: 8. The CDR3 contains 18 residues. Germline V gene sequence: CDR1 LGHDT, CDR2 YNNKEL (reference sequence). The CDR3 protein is CASSQDDGLAGGPHEQYF. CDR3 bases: TGTGCCAGCAGCCAAGATGACGGACTAGCGGGAGGGCCCCACGAGCAGTACTTC.

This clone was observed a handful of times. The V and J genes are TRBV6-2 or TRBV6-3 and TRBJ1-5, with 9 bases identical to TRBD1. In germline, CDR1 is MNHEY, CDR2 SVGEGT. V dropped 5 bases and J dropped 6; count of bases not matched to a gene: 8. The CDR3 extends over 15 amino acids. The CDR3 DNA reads TGTGCCAGCAGTAGGGGACAGGGTCGGGGTCAGCCCCAGCATTTT. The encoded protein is CASSRGQGRGQPQHF.

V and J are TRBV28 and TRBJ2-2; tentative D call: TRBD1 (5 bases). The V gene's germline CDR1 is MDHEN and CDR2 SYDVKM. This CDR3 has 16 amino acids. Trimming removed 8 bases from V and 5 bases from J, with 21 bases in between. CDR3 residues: CASGPVRRTITGELFF. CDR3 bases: TGTGCCAGCGGTCCCGTCCGGCGGACAATAACCGGGGAGCTGTTTTTT.

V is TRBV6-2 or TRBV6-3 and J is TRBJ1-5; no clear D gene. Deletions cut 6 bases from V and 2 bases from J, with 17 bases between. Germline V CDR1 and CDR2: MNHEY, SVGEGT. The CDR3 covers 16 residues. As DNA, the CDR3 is TGTGCCAGCAGCTCACTTCCCTGGGGAGGCAATCAGCCCCAGCATTTT. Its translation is CASSSLPWGGNQPQHF.

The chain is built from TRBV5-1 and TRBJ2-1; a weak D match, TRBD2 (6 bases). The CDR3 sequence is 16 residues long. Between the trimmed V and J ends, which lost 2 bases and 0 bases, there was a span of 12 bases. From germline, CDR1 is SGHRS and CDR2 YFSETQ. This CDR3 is CASSLTGGSSYNEQFF. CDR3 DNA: TGCGCCAGCAGCTTAACCGGAGGGAGCTCCTACAATGAGCAGTTCTTC.

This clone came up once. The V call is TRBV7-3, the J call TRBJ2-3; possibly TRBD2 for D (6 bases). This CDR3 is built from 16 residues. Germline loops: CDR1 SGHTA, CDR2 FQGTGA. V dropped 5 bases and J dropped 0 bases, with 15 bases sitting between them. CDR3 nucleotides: TGTGCCAGCAGCGACGGGGGTGGACCTAGCACAGATACGCAGTATTTT. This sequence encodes CASSDGGGPSTDTQYF.

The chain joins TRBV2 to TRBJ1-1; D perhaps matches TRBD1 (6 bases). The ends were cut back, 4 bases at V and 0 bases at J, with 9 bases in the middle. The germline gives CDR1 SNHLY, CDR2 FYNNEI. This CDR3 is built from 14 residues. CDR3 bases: TGTGCCAGCAGTGCTACAGGGATGAACACTGAAGCTTTCTTT. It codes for CASSATGMNTEAFF.

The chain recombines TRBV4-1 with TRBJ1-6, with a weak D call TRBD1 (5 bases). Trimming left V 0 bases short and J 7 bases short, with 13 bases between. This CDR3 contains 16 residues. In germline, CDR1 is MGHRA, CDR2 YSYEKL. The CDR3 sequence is CASSQEGRNRNSPLHF. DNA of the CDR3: TGCGCCAGCAGCCAAGAAGGCAGGAACAGGAATTCACCCCTCCACTTT.

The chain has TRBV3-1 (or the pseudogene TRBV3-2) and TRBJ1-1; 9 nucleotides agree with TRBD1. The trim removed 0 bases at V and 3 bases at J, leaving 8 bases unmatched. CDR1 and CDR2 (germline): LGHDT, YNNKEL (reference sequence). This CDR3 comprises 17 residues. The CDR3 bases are TGTGCCAGCAGCCAAGAACTACAGGGGGCGATTTACACTGAAGCTTTCTTT. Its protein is CASSQELQGAIYTEAFF.

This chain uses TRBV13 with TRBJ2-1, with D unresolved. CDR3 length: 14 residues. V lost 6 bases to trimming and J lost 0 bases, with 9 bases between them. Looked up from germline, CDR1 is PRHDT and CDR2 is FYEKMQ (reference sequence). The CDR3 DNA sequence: TGTGCCAGCAGTCATCTTAGCTCCTACAATGAGCAGTTCTTC. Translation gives CASSHLSSYNEQFF.

The CDR3 here is CASSLMGLAGEQYF. In nucleotides, the CDR3 is TGTGCCAGCAGCCTTATGGGACTAGCGGGAGAGCAGTACTTC. The V gene is TRBV3-1 (or the pseudogene TRBV3-2), the J gene TRBJ2-7; TRBD2 aligns across 13 bases. Per the germline V gene, CDR1 is LGHDT and CDR2 is YNNKEL (reference sequence). V lost 4 bases, J lost 7 bases, and 4 bases stayed unmatched. This CDR3 is built from 14 residues.

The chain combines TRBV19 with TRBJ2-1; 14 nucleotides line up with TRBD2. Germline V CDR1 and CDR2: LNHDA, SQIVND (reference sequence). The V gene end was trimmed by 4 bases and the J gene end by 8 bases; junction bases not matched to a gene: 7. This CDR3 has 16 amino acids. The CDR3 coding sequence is TGTGCCAGTAGTACGGGACTAGCGGGAGCTTTGTATGAGCAGTTCTTC. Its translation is CASSTGLAGALYEQFF.